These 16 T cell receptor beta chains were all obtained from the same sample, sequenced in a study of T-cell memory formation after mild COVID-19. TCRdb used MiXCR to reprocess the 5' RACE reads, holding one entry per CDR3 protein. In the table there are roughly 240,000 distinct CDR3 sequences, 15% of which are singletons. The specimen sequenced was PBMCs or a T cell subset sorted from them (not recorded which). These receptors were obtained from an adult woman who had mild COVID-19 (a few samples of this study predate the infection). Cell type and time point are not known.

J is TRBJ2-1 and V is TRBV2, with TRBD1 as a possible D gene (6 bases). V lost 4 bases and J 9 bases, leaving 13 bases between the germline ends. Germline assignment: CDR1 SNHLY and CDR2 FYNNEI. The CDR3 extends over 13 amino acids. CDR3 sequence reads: CASSGGPFGEQFF. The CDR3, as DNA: TGTGCCAGCAGTGGGGGGCCCTTCGGTGAGCAGTTCTTC.

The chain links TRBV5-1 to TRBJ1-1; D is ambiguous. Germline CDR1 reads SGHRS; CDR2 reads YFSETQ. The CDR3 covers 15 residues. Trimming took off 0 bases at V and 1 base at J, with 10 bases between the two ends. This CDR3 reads CASSLARIQNTEAFF. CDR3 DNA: TGCGCCAGCAGCTTGGCCCGGATCCAGAACACTGAAGCTTTCTTT.

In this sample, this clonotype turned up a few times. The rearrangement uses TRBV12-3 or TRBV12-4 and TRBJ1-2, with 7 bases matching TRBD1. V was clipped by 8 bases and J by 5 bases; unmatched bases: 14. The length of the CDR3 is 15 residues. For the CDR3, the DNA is TGTGCCAGCGTCCCTAACCGGCAGGGGGTTTATGGCTACACCTTC. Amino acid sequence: CASVPNRQGVYGYTF.

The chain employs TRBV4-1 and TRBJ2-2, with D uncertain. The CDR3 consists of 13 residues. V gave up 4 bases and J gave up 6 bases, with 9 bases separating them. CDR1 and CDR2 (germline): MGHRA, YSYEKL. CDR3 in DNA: TGCGCCAGCAGCCCCACAAGGCCCGGGGAGCTGTTTTTT. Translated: CASSPTRPGELFF.

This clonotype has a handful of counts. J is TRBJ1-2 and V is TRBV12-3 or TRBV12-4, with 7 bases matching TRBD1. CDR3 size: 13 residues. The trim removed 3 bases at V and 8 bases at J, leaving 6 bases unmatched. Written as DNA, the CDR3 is TGTGCCAGCAGTTTGAGGGGGACAGAAGGCTACACCTTC. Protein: CASSLRGTEGYTF.

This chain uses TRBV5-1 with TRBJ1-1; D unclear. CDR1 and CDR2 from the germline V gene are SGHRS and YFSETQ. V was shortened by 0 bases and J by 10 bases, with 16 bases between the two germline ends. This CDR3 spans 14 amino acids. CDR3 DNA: TGCGCCAGCAGCTTGGAGGGCGTCTCCCTCGGAGCTTTCTTT. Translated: CASSLEGVSLGAFF.

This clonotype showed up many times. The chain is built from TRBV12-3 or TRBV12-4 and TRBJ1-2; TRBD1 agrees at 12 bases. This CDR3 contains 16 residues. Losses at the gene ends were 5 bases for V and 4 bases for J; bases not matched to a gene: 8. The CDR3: CASSPKRDRGLYGYTF. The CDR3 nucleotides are TGTGCCAGCAGTCCCAAGCGGGACAGGGGGCTCTATGGCTACACCTTC.

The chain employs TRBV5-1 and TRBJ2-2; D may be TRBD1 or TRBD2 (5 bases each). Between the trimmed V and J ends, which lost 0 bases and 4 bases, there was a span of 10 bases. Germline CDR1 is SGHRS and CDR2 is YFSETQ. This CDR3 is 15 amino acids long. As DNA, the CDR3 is TGCGCCAGCAGCTTGGTCGGGGCAGGCACCGGGGAGCTGTTTTTT. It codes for CASSLVGAGTGELFF.

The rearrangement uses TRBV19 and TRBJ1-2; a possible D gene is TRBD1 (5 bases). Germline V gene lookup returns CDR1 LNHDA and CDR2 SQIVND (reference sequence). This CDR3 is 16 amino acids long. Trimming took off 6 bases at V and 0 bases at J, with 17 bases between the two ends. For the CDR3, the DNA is TGTGCCAGTAGGTCCACCCGGGACCGAGCTAACTATGGCTACACCTTC. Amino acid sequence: CASRSTRDRANYGYTF.

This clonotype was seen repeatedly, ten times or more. DNA of the CDR3: TGTGCCAGCAGTTACTCTGACCCTGGATGGACCGGGGAGCTGTTTTTT. Protein product: CASSYSDPGWTGELFF. V usage is TRBV6-5 and J usage is TRBJ2-2; D is unresolved. The CDR3 is made up of 16 amino acids. Trimming removed 0 bases at V and 5 bases at J, with 13 bases between. CDR1 is MNHEY, CDR2 SVGAGI, per germline.

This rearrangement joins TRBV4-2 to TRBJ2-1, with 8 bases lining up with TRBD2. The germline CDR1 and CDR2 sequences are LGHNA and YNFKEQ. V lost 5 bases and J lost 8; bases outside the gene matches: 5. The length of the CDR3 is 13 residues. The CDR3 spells CASSSMTSDEQFF. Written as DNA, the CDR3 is TGTGCCAGCAGCTCCATGACTAGCGATGAGCAGTTCTTC.

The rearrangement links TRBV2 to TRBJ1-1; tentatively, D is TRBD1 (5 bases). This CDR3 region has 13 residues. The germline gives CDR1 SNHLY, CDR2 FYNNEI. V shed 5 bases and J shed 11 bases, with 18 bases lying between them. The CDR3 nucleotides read TGTGCCAGCAGTCCCCAGGGCAGGGTGTTGGCTTTCTTT. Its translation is CASSPQGRVLAFF.

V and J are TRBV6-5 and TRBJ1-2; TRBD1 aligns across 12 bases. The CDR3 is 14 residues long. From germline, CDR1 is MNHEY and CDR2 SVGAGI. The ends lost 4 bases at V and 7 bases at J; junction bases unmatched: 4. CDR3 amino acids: CASSSRDRGLGYTF. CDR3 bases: TGTGCCAGCAGTTCACGGGACAGGGGGCTTGGCTACACCTTC.

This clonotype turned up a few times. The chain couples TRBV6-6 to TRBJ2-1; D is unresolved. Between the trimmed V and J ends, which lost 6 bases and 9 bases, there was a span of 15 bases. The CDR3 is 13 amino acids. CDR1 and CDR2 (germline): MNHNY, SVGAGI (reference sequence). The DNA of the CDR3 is TGTGCCAGCAGCCACAATTCCCCATTTGAGCAGTTCTTC. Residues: CASSHNSPFEQFF.

CDR3 sequence (DNA): TGTGCCTGGAGTAGGAGGGGGGGGAGGCAGCCCCAGCATTTT. Its translation is CAWSRRGGRQPQHF. The V and J genes are TRBV30 and TRBJ1-5; the D gene is possibly TRBD1 (6 bases). This CDR3 contains 14 residues. The germline gives CDR1 GTSNPN, CDR2 SVGIG (reference sequence). The V and J ends lost 2 bases and 7 bases respectively, with 15 bases between them.

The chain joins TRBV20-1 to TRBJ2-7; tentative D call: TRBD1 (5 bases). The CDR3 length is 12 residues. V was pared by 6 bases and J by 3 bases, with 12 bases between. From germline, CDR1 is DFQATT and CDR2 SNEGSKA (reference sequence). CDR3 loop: CSASQGDYEQYF. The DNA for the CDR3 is TGCAGTGCGAGCCAGGGTGACTACGAGCAGTACTTC.